The subject of this entry is one TCR beta chain. The source of the sample is a study of CD8+ T cells in alopecia areata. Both peripheral blood and punch biopsies of lesional scalp skin were obtained from patients who had alopecia areata. A FACSAria was used to sort CD4+ and CD8+ T cells. These cells came from PBMCs. Sequencing used cDNA as its template, made by extracting RNA and reverse transcribing it. The repertoire was sequenced with immunoSEQ multiplex PCR; TCRdb's copy has only in-frame clones and lacks some. The sample consists of about 64,000 clones, 40% to 50% of them appearing once. CDR1 is LGHNA and CDR2 is YSLEER in the germline V gene. Trimming removed 1 base from V and 1 base from J, with 11 bases in between. This CDR3 spans 16 amino acids.

Source material: NKG2D-low CD8+ T cells sorted from blood. The receptor was derived from a human donor with alopecia areata. The chain is built from TRBV4-3 and TRBJ2-1; D is tentatively TRBD1 or TRBD2 (5 bases each). CDR3 sequence reads: CASSQALGESYNEQFF. In DNA, the CDR3 is TGCGCCAGCAGCCAAGCGCTAGGGGAGTCCTACAATGAGCAGTTCTTC.